The clone carrying this TCR beta chain was recorded at least ten times. Its antigen is undetermined. For ophthalmopathy patients, the Clinical Activity Score was at least 3 and the NOSPECS grade at least 4; duration was under 3 months. Used for diagnoses were clinical symptoms, serum thyroxine and TRAb, thyroid ultrasound and orbital computed tomography. The PBMCs studied were ones that came from 10 ml fresh peripheral blood. Amplified TCR beta CDR3 regions came from RNA transcripts. First-round RT-PCR targeting the TCR CDR3 was performed with the HTBI primer set. In TCRdb, the multiplex PCR reads were re-called with MiXCR into one record per CDR3 protein. In the table there are around 290,000 distinct CDR3 sequences, over 15% of which are singletons. The data stem from a study of T cells in Graves' hyperthyroidism and ophthalmopathy. V dropped 0 bases and J dropped 2; count of bases not matched to a gene: 12. Germline V gives CDR1 SGHVS, CDR2 FNYEAQ. CDR3 length: 18 residues.

Whole-study results and caveats: Most thyroid clonotypes expanded above 0.001 appeared in blood too.

The specimen was blood. This chain links TRBV7-6 with TRBJ2-7; 8 bases map to TRBD2. The sequence derives from a woman in her sixties with Graves' ophthalmopathy. CDR3 sequence (DNA): TGTGCCAGCAGCTTAGCGCTGGGACTAGGGACGGCTGCCTACGAGCAGTACTTC. This translates into CASSLALGLGTAAYEQYF.